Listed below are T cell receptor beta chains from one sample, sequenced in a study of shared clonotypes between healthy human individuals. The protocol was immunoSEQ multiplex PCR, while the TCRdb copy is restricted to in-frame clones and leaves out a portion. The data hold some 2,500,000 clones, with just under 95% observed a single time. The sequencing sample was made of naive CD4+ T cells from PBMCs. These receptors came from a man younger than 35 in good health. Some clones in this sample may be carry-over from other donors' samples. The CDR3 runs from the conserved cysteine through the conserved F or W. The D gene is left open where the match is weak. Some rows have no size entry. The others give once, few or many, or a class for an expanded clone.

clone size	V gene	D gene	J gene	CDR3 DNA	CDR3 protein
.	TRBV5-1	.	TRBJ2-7	TGCGCCAGCAGCGGGGGAGGGGGAGGCTACGAGCAGTACTTC	CASSGGGGGYEQYF
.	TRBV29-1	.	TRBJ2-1	TGCAGCGTGGACTGGAGGGCCGCGGCGCATGAGCAGTTCTTC	CSVDWRAAAHEQFF
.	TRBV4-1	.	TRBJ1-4	TGCGCCAGCAGCCAAGTAGGCCAGGATAATGAAAAACTGTTTTTT	CASSQVGQDNEKLFF
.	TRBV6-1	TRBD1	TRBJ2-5	TGTGCCAGCAGTAAACGGACAGGTCTTCAAGAGACCCAGTACTTC	CASSKRTGLQETQYF
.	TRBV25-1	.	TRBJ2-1	TGTGCCAGCAGTGAATTCGGGGGACGCCCCCTCAATGAGCAGTTCTTC	CASSEFGGRPLNEQFF
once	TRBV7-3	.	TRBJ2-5	TGTGCCAGCAGCTTACTCCCGGGGTCGTGGGAGACCCAGTACTTC	CASSLLPGSWETQYF
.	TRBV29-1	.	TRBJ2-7	TGCAGCGTTGAGGGGACCCTCGGCTACGAGCAGTACTTC	CSVEGTLGYEQYF
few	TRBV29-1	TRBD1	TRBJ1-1	TGCAGCGTTGAAGAGCGGACAGGGAGGGCTGAAGCTTTCTTT	CSVEERTGRAEAFF
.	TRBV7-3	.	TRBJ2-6	TGTGCCAGCGCCCCCGGGTCTGGGGCCAACGTCCTGACTTTC	CASAPGSGANVLTF
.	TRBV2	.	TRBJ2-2	TGTGCCAGCAGTGAAAGGCGTGGGCACGCCGGGGAGCTGTTTTTT	CASSERRGHAGELFF
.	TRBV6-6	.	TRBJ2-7	TGTGCCAGCTTCCTCGGGCGGAAATCCTACGAGCAGTACTTC	CASFLGRKSYEQYF
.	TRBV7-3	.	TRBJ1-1	TGTGCCAGCAGCAAACAGGTGAACACTGAAGCTTTCTTT	CASSKQVNTEAFF
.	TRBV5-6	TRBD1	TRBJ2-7	TGTGCCAGCAGCTTAACCGGGACAGGGGGCAGGAACGAGCAGTACTTC	CASSLTGTGGRNEQYF
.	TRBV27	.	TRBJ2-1	TGTGCCAGCAGTTTATCCAGGATCCGCTCCTACAATGAGCAGTTCTTC	CASSLSRIRSYNEQFF
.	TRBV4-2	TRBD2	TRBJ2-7	TGTGCCAGCAGCCAAGAGGCGGCTAGCGGGGACGAGCAGTACTTC	CASSQEAASGDEQYF
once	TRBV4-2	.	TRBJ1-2	TGTGCCAGCAGCCAAGGATTTACCTATGGCTACACCTTC	CASSQGFTYGYTF
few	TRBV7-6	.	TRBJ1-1	TGTGCCAGCAGCTTAGGGACAGAAGCTTTCTTT	CASSLGTEAFF
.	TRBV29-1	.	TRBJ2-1	TGCACCGCTGTGACCAGGTTTCCTAATGAGCAGTTCTTC	CTAVTRFPNEQFF
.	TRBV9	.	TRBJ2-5	TGTGCCAGCAGCGTAGGACTTGAGTACCAAGAGACCCAGTACTTC	CASSVGLEYQETQYF
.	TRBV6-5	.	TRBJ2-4	TGTGCCAGCAGTTACGCCGCAGGCCAAAACATTCAGTACTTC	CASSYAAGQNIQYF
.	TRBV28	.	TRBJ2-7	TGTGCCAGCACCTCTAGCTCCTACGAGCAGTACTTC	CASTSSSYEQYF
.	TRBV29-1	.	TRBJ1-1	TGCAGCGTTGAAGCTCGTCTTAACCCTGAAGCTTTCTTT	CSVEARLNPEAFF
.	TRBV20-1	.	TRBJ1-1	TGCAGTGCTAGAGATTCGGCGGAAGCTTTCTTT	CSARDSAEAFF